Detailed here is one T cell receptor beta chain. The antigen is undetermined. An end of the junction does not agree with germline; a read error may underlie this. Per sample, at least 5 micrograms of total RNA were extracted. For the second PCR, which ran for about 6 to 11 cycles, a sample-barcoded 5' primer and a J-beta primer mix were used. The study obtained at least 2.5 million CDR3-containing paired-end reads from every sample. In TCRdb, the 5' RACE reads were re-called with MiXCR into one record per CDR3 protein. The sample carries approximately 800,000 distinct CDR3 sequences, under 80% recorded once. The data stem from a study of blood T cells in healthy people across ages. Study results and limitations: Naive and antigen-experienced cells were not separated, limiting conclusive comparison.

The CDR3 has 14 amino acids. CDR1 and CDR2 (germline): ENHRY, SYGVKD. This TCR came from a man aged 25-45 years in good health. This sequence joins TRBV10-3 and TRBJ2-1; D perhaps matches TRBD1 (6 bases). Sequencing was carried out using blood. CDR3 bases: TGTGTCATCAGTGAGGCCCCAGGGGCCAATGAGCAGTTCTTC. Translating it yields CVISEAPGANEQFF.